These 25 T cell receptor beta chains share one sample of origin, sequenced in a study of blood T cell repertoires in COVID-19. Libraries were prepared by immunoSEQ multiplex PCR; TCRdb keeps only in-frame clonotypes and omits some of them. The sample shows tens of thousands of clones, more than 80% of them seen only once. Specimen: peripheral blood. These receptors came from a man between 45 and 60 years old with COVID-19, enrolled during active disease.

The chain couples TRBV4-2 to TRBJ2-1, with 9 bases aligning to TRBD2. V lost 5 bases, J lost 8 bases, and 4 bases stayed unmatched. This CDR3 spans 13 amino acids. From germline, CDR1 is LGHNA and CDR2 YNFKEQ. CDR3 nucleotide sequence: TGTGCCAGCAGCTTCAGACTAGCGGATGAGCAGTTCTTC. Its protein product is CASSFRLADEQFF.

The genes are TRBV7-9 and TRBJ1-4, with D unclear. Trimming took off 5 bases at V and 8 bases at J, with 9 bases between the two ends. The CDR3 has 12 residues. Germline CDR1 reads SEHNR; CDR2 reads FQNEAQ (reference sequence). The CDR3 DNA follows: TGTGCCAGCAGCAAAAATCAGGAAAAACTGTTTTTT. Its translation: CASSKNQEKLFF.

This sequence joins TRBV7-9 and TRBJ2-1; weak D call: TRBD1 (5 bases). This CDR3 region has 15 residues. Germline lookup yields CDR1 SEHNR and CDR2 FQNEAQ (reference sequence). Trimming pared 0 bases from V and 5 bases from J, leaving 11 bases between. In nucleotides, the CDR3 is TGTGCCAGCAGCTTAGCCGGGCCAGGGAACAATGAGCAGTTCTTC. This gives the protein CASSLAGPGNNEQFF.

The chain combines TRBV19 with TRBJ1-4, with TRBD1 identical over 9 bases. The germline V gene has CDR1 LNHDA and CDR2 SQIVND (reference sequence). The ends lost 6 bases at V and 8 bases at J; junction bases unmatched: 7. The CDR3 has 14 amino acids. The CDR3 protein is CASRTRDRDEKLFF. Here the CDR3 DNA reads TGTGCCAGTAGGACCCGGGACAGGGACGAAAAACTGTTTTTT.

This chain connects TRBV3-1 (or the pseudogene TRBV3-2) to TRBJ2-1; perhaps TRBD2 as D (6 bases). Germline values: CDR1 LGHDT, CDR2 YNNKEL (reference sequence). CDR3 length: 13 amino acids. Deletions cut 4 bases from V and 9 bases from J, with 13 bases between. The CDR3 loop reads CASSPAGGTEQFF. The CDR3 coding sequence is TGTGCCAGCAGCCCGGCTGGGGGGACTGAGCAGTTCTTC.

This chain connects TRBV30 to TRBJ2-2, with no clear D. The CDR3 is 14 amino acids. V dropped 3 bases and J dropped 0 bases, with 8 bases sitting between them. Germline CDR1 reads GTSNPN; CDR2 reads SVGIG (reference sequence). In nucleotides, the CDR3 is TGTGCCTGGAGGATCAGGTCGAACACCGGGGAGCTGTTTTTT. It encodes CAWRIRSNTGELFF. The variable domain in full, with the rest retrieved from reference TRBV30 and TRBJ2-2, is SQTIHQWPATLVQPVGSPLSLECTVEGTSNPNLYWYRQAAGRGLQLLFYSVGIGQISSEVPQNLSASRPQDRQFILSSKKLLLSDSGFYLCAWRIRSNTGELFFGEGSRLTVL.

The J gene is TRBJ1-3, the V gene TRBV5-1; D might be TRBD1 (6 bases). Trimming removed 4 bases at V and 2 bases at J, with 7 bases between. The CDR3 runs 13 residues. Per germline, CDR1 SGHRS and CDR2 YFSETQ. CDR3 nucleotides: TGCGCCAGCAGCCCAGGGGCTGGAAACACCATATATTTT. It codes for CASSPGAGNTIYF.

The V and J genes are TRBV6-4 and TRBJ1-1, with D possibly TRBD1 on 5 matching bases. Trimming cost V 8 bases and J 0 bases, with 13 bases left between them. CDR1 MRHNA and CDR2 SNTAGT come from the germline V gene. This CDR3 comprises 14 residues. The CDR3 sequence is CASENRQMNTEAFF. In DNA form, the CDR3 reads TGTGCCAGCGAAAACAGGCAAATGAACACTGAAGCTTTCTTT.

The V gene is TRBV7-2, the J gene TRBJ2-7, with a tentative D call TRBD1 (6 bases). V lost 5 bases, J lost 4 bases, and 15 bases lay in between. Looked up from germline, CDR1 is SGHTA and CDR2 is FQGNSA. This CDR3 comprises 14 residues. DNA of the CDR3: TGTGCCAGCAGCCCAGGCACAGGGCTGTACGAGCAGTACTTC. Translated, it gives CASSPGTGLYEQYF.

This chain joins TRBV25-1 and TRBJ1-2; 10 bases align to TRBD1. V trimming: 6 bases; J trimming: 7 bases; junction bases outside the gene matches: 5. Germline values: CDR1 MGHDK, CDR2 SYGVNS. This CDR3 is built from 13 residues. The CDR3 region has the DNA TGTGCCAGCAGGCTGGGGACAGGGGCTGGCTACACCTTC. It translates to CASRLGTGAGYTF.

The chain joins TRBV19 to TRBJ2-5; the D gene is possibly TRBD1 (6 bases). Germline V lookup: CDR1 LNHDA, CDR2 SQIVND (reference sequence). Trimming took 3 bases from V and 4 from J, leaving 12 bases between them. This CDR3 comprises 14 residues. CDR3: CASSIRGRGETQYF. In DNA, the CDR3 is TGTGCCAGTAGTATCAGGGGCAGGGGAGAGACCCAGTACTTC.

The chain has TRBV15 and TRBJ1-2; TRBD1 is a possible D gene (6 bases). Germline V gene data show CDR1 as LNHNV and CDR2 as YYDKDF (reference sequence). V lost 3 bases and J lost 8, with 16 bases in between. This CDR3 is 14 amino acids long. The CDR3: CATSRDPRTEGYTF. The CDR3 bases are TGTGCCACCAGCAGGGACCCCCGGACAGAAGGCTACACCTTC.

The rearrangement uses TRBV28 and TRBJ2-3; 9 bases line up with TRBD2. This CDR3 comprises 16 residues. Germline V CDR1 and CDR2: MDHEN, SYDVKM. With V trimmed by 2 bases and J by 1 base, 4 bases remained unmatched. The CDR3 here is CASSLDPSGGTDTQYF. CDR3 bases: TGTGCCAGCAGTTTAGACCCTAGCGGGGGCACAGATACGCAGTATTTT. The full variable domain, completed using reference TRBV28 and TRBJ2-3, is DVKVTQSSRYLVKRTGEKVFLECVQDMDHENMFWYRQDPGLGLRLIYFSYDVKMKEKGDIPEGYSVSREKKERFSLILESASTNQTSMYLCASSLDPSGGTDTQYFGPGTRLTVL.

CDR3 sequence: CASSQDRASGVETQYF. In nucleotides, the CDR3 is TGTGCCAGCAGCCAAGATCGGGCTAGCGGGGTGGAGACCCAGTACTTC. The chain employs TRBV3-1 (or the pseudogene TRBV3-2) and TRBJ2-5, with 9 bases aligning to TRBD2. V trimming: 0 bases; J trimming: 5 bases; junction bases outside the gene matches: 7. The germline gives CDR1 LGHDT, CDR2 YNNKEL (reference sequence). There are 16 residues in the CDR3.

The chain has TRBV7-8 and TRBJ2-1; 8 bases agree with TRBD1. CDR1 SGHVS and CDR2 FQNEAQ come from the germline V gene. The CDR3 is made up of 14 amino acids. The V and J ends lost 5 bases and 3 bases, in that order; junction bases with no gene match: 3. The CDR3 bases are TGTGCCAGCAGCCAGGGGGCTGACTACAATGAGCAGTTCTTC. Encoded protein: CASSQGADYNEQFF.

In this sample, this clone turned up once. The rearrangement links TRBV30 to TRBJ2-3, with a possible D match to TRBD1 (7 bases). The V gene lost 3 bases and the J gene lost 3 bases, with 10 bases spanning the gap. CDR1 and CDR2 from the germline V gene are GTSNPN and SVGIG (reference sequence). The CDR3 runs 13 residues. The CDR3 nucleotides read TGTGCCTGGAGGGCAGGGGGGACAGATACGCAGTATTTT. This sequence encodes CAWRAGGTDTQYF. Drawing the rest from reference TRBV30 and TRBJ2-3, the complete variable domain is SQTIHQWPATLVQPVGSPLSLECTVEGTSNPNLYWYRQAAGRGLQLLFYSVGIGQISSEVPQNLSASRPQDRQFILSSKKLLLSDSGFYLCAWRAGGTDTQYFGPGTRLTVL.

The rearrangement links TRBV5-1 to TRBJ1-1; no clear D. From germline, CDR1 is SGHRS and CDR2 YFSETQ. The CDR3 consists of 15 residues. The germline V and J ends were trimmed by 0 bases and 0 bases, with 9 bases remaining between them. This chain's CDR3 is CASSLEAGMNTEAFF. In DNA form, the CDR3 reads TGCGCCAGCAGCTTGGAAGCGGGGATGAACACTGAAGCTTTCTTT.

The chain combines TRBV3-1 (or the pseudogene TRBV3-2) with TRBJ1-6, with unresolved D. Germline CDR1 reads LGHDT; CDR2 reads YNNKEL (reference sequence). V was clipped by 1 base and J by 4 bases, with 8 bases between them. The CDR3 runs 15 residues. The CDR3 loop reads CASSQGLSYNSPLHF. CDR3 sequence (DNA): TGTGCCAGCAGCCAAGGACTGTCTTATAATTCACCCCTCCACTTT.

The J gene is TRBJ2-7, the V gene TRBV11-3, with D unclear. This CDR3 has 15 amino acids. The germline V gene encodes CDR1 SGHNT and CDR2 YENEEA. V was pared by 1 base and J by 7 bases, with 17 bases between. For the CDR3, the DNA is TGTGCCAGCAGCTTAGGGGTCGGTAGCCGACTTGAGCAGTACTTC. Protein product: CASSLGVGSRLEQYF.

The rearrangement joins TRBV20-1 to TRBJ1-2; possible D gene TRBD1, 5 bases. Germline CDR1 DFQATT, CDR2 SNEGSKA (reference sequence). The CDR3 loop spans 11 amino acids. The CDR3 bases are TGCAGCCCCGACAGAGTCTATGGCTACACCTTC. This gives the protein CSPDRVYGYTF.

CDR3 DNA sequence: TGTGCCAGCGCTTCGTCGAGCGGGGGGTTCGATGAGCAGTTCTTC. This encodes CASASSSGGFDEQFF. This chain links TRBV9 with TRBJ2-1, with 9 bases matching TRBD2. Trimming took 7 bases from V and 8 from J; bases not matched to a gene: 13. Germline lookup yields CDR1 SGDLS and CDR2 YYNGEE. The CDR3 sequence is 15 residues long.

This clone was seen only once. The chain combines TRBV18 with TRBJ2-7; the D is unclear. The germline CDR1 and CDR2 sequences are KGHSH and LQKENI. This CDR3 spans 15 amino acids. Trimming removed 6 bases at V and 1 base at J, with 16 bases between. CDR3 in DNA: TGTGCCAGCTCCGCTTCGATGGCAAGATCCTACGAGCAGTACTTC. This encodes CASSASMARSYEQYF. Full variable domain (outside the CDR3, taken from reference TRBV18 and TRBJ2-7): NAGVMQNPRHLVRRRGQEARLRCSPMKGHSHVYWYRQLPEEGLKFMVYLQKENIIDESGMPKERFSAEFPKEGPSILRIQQVVRGDSAAYFCASSASMARSYEQYFGPGTRLTVT.

This rearrangement joins TRBV12-5 to TRBJ1-6; D is ambiguous. The CDR3 covers 14 residues. V lost 5 bases, J lost 7 bases, and 12 bases lay in between. Germline lookup yields CDR1 LGHNT and CDR2 FRNRAP. The CDR3 DNA reads as TGTGCTAGTGGTCTGGCCGCGGGGAATTCACCCCTCCACTTT. Amino acid sequence: CASGLAAGNSPLHF.

The genes are TRBV7-2 and TRBJ2-7; 8 bases fit TRBD1. From germline, CDR1 is SGHTA and CDR2 FQGNSA. V shed 1 base, J shed 2 bases, and the junction held 4 bases outside the gene matches. This CDR3 spans 15 amino acids. As DNA, the CDR3 is TGTGCCAGCAGCTTAGGGGGACAGGCTACCTACGAGCAGTACTTC. Translated, it gives CASSLGGQATYEQYF.

V is TRBV18 and J is TRBJ1-1, with D uncertain. Per germline, CDR1 KGHSH and CDR2 LQKENI. V lost 2 bases to trimming and J lost 1 base, with 8 bases between them. The CDR3 spans 14 residues. This CDR3 reads CASSPTVGNTEAFF. For the CDR3, the DNA is TGTGCCAGCTCACCAACAGTCGGGAACACTGAAGCTTTCTTT.